This T cell receptor (beta chain) emerged from a study of blood T cells in healthy people across ages. Whole-study findings and limits: The study lacked donor CMV status, which possibly confounded expanded clonotype changes. TCR beta diversity per million T cells fell roughly linearly with age.

To note about this clonotype: Its antigen is unknown.

Next came a second PCR, run for about 6 to 12 cycles, which used a sample-barcoded 5' primer along with a J-beta primer mix. Each TCR beta cDNA got a 12-nucleotide random molecular identifier. Researchers report that each sample yielded at least 3 million CDR3-containing paired-end reads. Each CDR3 protein gets one entry after TCRdb re-called the 5' RACE reads with MiXCR. The sample holds roughly 1.5 million distinct CDR3 sequences; 35% to 45% are singletons and the top ten take about 4%. CDR3 size: 16 residues. The V and J ends lost 5 bases and 7 bases, in that order; junction bases with no gene match: 11. Per germline, CDR1 MNHEY and CDR2 SMNVEV (reference sequence).

The genes are TRBV27 and TRBJ2-3; TRBD2 matches at 11 bases. This receptor was identified in a woman between 18 and 29 years old in good health. Sequencing was carried out using blood. The CDR3 bases are TGTGCCAGCAGTCGCCTACTAGCGGGAGAGGCATATACGCAGTATTTT. Protein product: CASSRLLAGEAYTQYF.